What follows are 23 T cell receptor beta chains derived from one specimen sequenced in a study of blood T cell repertoires in COVID-19. Some clones are missing from TCRdb's copy, which holds only in-frame ones; the method was immunoSEQ multiplex PCR. The sample includes about 200,000 clones, around four fifths of them seen just once. Sequencing was done on a sample of peripheral blood. These receptors were obtained from a man in his forties or fifties with acute or convalescent COVID-19.

J is TRBJ2-3 and V is TRBV3-1 (or the pseudogene TRBV3-2); D is ambiguous. The CDR3 runs 14 residues. Per the germline V gene, CDR1 is LGHDT and CDR2 is YNNKEL (reference sequence). V lost 0 bases and J 6 bases, leaving 10 bases between the germline ends. The CDR3 reads CASSQDIELDTQYF. CDR3 in DNA: TGTGCCAGCAGCCAAGATATCGAGTTGGATACGCAGTATTTT.

The chain combines TRBV4-2 with TRBJ1-5; a weak D match, TRBD1 (5 bases). With 1 base removed from V and 6 bases from J, the gap between germline ends came to 10 bases. The CDR3 has 14 amino acids. Per germline, CDR1 LGHNA and CDR2 YNFKEQ. The DNA of the CDR3 is TGTGCCAGCAGCCAAGGGGATCAGGGTCAGCCCCAGCATTTT. This translates into CASSQGDQGQPQHF.

The chain links TRBV3-1 (or the pseudogene TRBV3-2) to TRBJ2-7; D gene unclear. Trimming took off 3 bases at V and 6 bases at J, with 15 bases between the two ends. The CDR3 loop spans 14 amino acids. Germline CDR1 LGHDT, CDR2 YNNKEL (reference sequence). The CDR3 here is CASSQPFVGGEQYF. The CDR3 DNA sequence: TGTGCCAGCAGCCAGCCCTTTGTCGGCGGCGAGCAGTACTTC.

The chain employs TRBV5-4 and TRBJ2-7, with 12 bases identical to TRBD2. Germline V gene lookup returns CDR1 SGHNT and CDR2 YYREEE (reference sequence). V shed 4 bases and J 2 bases; nucleotides not matched to a gene: 7. There are 16 residues in the CDR3. The CDR3 nucleotides are TGTGCCAGCAGCAAAAATAGACTAGCGGGGGCCTACGAGCAGTACTTC. Its translation: CASSKNRLAGAYEQYF. The full variable domain, completed using reference TRBV5-4 and TRBJ2-7, is ETGVTQSPTHLIKTRGQQVTLRCSSQSGHNTVSWYQQALGQGPQFIFQYYREEENGRGNFPPRFSGLQFPNYSSELNVNALELDDSALYLCASSKNRLAGAYEQYFGPGTRLTVT.

The CDR3 region is CASSPRPVTGRKTEAFF. DNA for the CDR3: TGTGCCAGCAGTCCCCGCCCTGTGACAGGGAGGAAGACTGAAGCTTTCTTT. This chain connects TRBV6-6 to TRBJ1-1; 7 nucleotides match TRBD1. CDR3 size: 17 residues. Germline CDR1 and CDR2: MNHNY and SVGAGI (reference sequence). The J segment lost 5 bases and the V segment lost 5 bases, leaving 17 bases of the junction unmatched.

This chain joins TRBV9 and TRBJ2-7, with 7 bases fitting TRBD2. CDR1 is SGDLS and CDR2 is YYNGEE in the germline V gene. J lost 1 base, V lost 0 bases, and 4 bases had no gene match. The CDR3 runs 15 residues. The CDR3 region is CASSVGGRGSYEQYF. The CDR3 coding sequence is TGTGCCAGCAGCGTAGGCGGGAGAGGATCCTACGAGCAGTACTTC.

The gene calls are TRBV4-2 and TRBJ1-1, with D possibly being TRBD1 (6 bases). The CDR3 is 16 residues long. Germline V gene sequence: CDR1 LGHNA, CDR2 YNFKEQ. V dropped 0 bases and J dropped 0 bases, with 11 bases sitting between them. The CDR3 loop reads CASSQDSTGLNTEAFF. CDR3 sequence (DNA): TGTGCCAGCAGCCAAGATTCGACAGGCTTGAACACTGAAGCTTTCTTT.

The chain has TRBV5-1 and TRBJ2-4; 8 nucleotides agree with TRBD1. Germline assignment: CDR1 SGHRS and CDR2 YFSETQ. After removal of 5 bases from V and 7 bases from J, the junction contained 5 bases not matched to a gene. The CDR3 sequence is 13 residues long. The CDR3 loop reads CASSTGQGNIQYF. For the CDR3, the DNA is TGCGCCAGCAGTACAGGACAGGGCAACATTCAGTACTTC.

As to this clone: This same CDR3 is encoded by further DNA sequences in the sample. The gene calls are TRBV7-6 and TRBJ1-1; no firm D call. V lost 1 base, J lost 1 base, and 7 bases lay in between. Germline V gene sequence: CDR1 SGHVS, CDR2 FNYEAQ. This CDR3 has 14 residues. The CDR3 sequence is CASSLDPGNTEAFF. The CDR3 nucleotides read TGTGCCAGCAGCTTAGATCCGGGGAACACTGAAGCTTTCTTT.

The chain recombines TRBV2 with TRBJ2-2; D might be TRBD1 (5 bases). Per germline, CDR1 SNHLY and CDR2 FYNNEI. The CDR3 covers 15 residues. Trimming left V 6 bases short and J 2 bases short, with 13 bases between. CDR3 sequence: CASRLTDLNTGELFF. The CDR3 bases are TGTGCCAGCAGGCTGACAGACCTTAACACCGGGGAGCTGTTTTTT.

The rearrangement uses TRBV5-4 and TRBJ2-7, with 8 positions matching TRBD2. The CDR3 totals 13 residues. Per germline, CDR1 SGHNT and CDR2 YYREEE (reference sequence). J lost 6 bases, V lost 4 bases, and 6 bases had no gene match. The CDR3 DNA is TGTGCCAGCAGCACAGGGACTAGAATCGAGCAGTACTTC. Residues: CASSTGTRIEQYF.

The V call is TRBV5-1, the J call TRBJ2-3; D is possibly TRBD2 (5 bases). This CDR3 contains 14 residues. Germline lookup yields CDR1 SGHRS and CDR2 YFSETQ. Trimming left V 0 bases short and J 6 bases short, with 11 bases between. CDR3 in DNA: TGCGCCAGCAGCTTGGAATCGGGGAAGGATACGCAGTATTTT. It codes for CASSLESGKDTQYF.

The rearrangement uses TRBV7-2 and TRBJ1-2; 12 positions agree with TRBD1. The CDR3 is 17 residues long. Germline CDR1 is SGHTA and CDR2 is FQGNSA. V was pared by 4 bases and J by 2 bases, with 8 bases of the junction left unmatched. CDR3 DNA sequence: TGTGCCAGCAGCTCATCCGGGGACAGGGGGCTAAACTATGGCTACACCTTC. Protein product: CASSSSGDRGLNYGYTF. Combining the CDR3 with reference TRBV7-2 and TRBJ1-2 gives the whole variable domain GAGVSQSPSNKVTEKGKDVELRCDPISGHTALYWYRQSLGQGLEFLIYFQGNSAPDKSGLPSDRFSAERTGGSVSTLTIQRTQQEDSAVYLCASSSSGDRGLNYGYTFGSGTRLTVV.

In its sample, this clone was seen a few times. The V call is TRBV11-2, the J call TRBJ1-2, with a tentative D call TRBD1 (6 bases). This CDR3 contains 13 residues. The germline V and J ends were trimmed by 8 bases and 7 bases, with 17 bases remaining between them. Per the germline V gene, CDR1 is SGHAT and CDR2 is FQNNGV. CDR3 protein: CASGRTGRGGYTF. The CDR3 DNA sequence: TGTGCCAGCGGACGTACAGGGCGAGGTGGCTACACCTTC.

The rearrangement links TRBV27 to TRBJ1-2; D possibly corresponds to TRBD1 (5 bases). Germline CDR1 MNHEY, CDR2 SMNVEV (reference sequence). The V end lost 3 bases, the J end lost 4 bases, and 12 bases lay between the germline ends. The CDR3 is 14 residues long. This CDR3 is CASSFRGDVYGYTF. CDR3 bases: TGTGCCAGCAGTTTTCGGGGGGATGTCTATGGCTACACCTTC.

This clone has more than one count but fewer than ten. The CDR3 bases are TGTGCCAGCAGTCCGACTAGCGGGAGGGCCCTCTACAATGAGCAGTTCTTC. Residues: CASSPTSGRALYNEQFF. The chain carries TRBV27 and TRBJ2-1; 14 positions match TRBD2. CDR1 and CDR2 from the germline V gene are MNHEY and SMNVEV (reference sequence). V shed 5 bases and J 3 bases; nucleotides not matched to a gene: 6. The CDR3 sequence is 17 residues long.

V is TRBV19 and J is TRBJ2-5, with D unresolved. The V end lost 0 bases, the J end lost 1 base, and 3 bases lay between the germline ends. Germline V CDR1 and CDR2: LNHDA, SQIVND (reference sequence). The CDR3 extends over 13 amino acids. The CDR3 DNA follows: TGTGCCAGTAGTATAGACTTCCAAGAGACCCAGTACTTC. Protein sequence: CASSIDFQETQYF.

This sequence joins TRBV12-3 or TRBV12-4 and TRBJ2-3; D remains unclear. V was shortened by 6 bases and J by 0 bases, with 4 bases between the two germline ends. The CDR3 runs to 12 residues. CDR3 in DNA: TGTGCCAGCAGCCAAAGCACAGATACGCAGTATTTT. As protein: CASSQSTDTQYF.

The chain links TRBV3-1 (or the pseudogene TRBV3-2) to TRBJ1-1; D remains unclear. Germline V lookup: CDR1 LGHDT, CDR2 YNNKEL (reference sequence). V shed 1 base and J shed 7 bases, with 19 bases lying between them. The CDR3 totals 16 residues. For the CDR3, the DNA is TGTGCCAGCAGCCAAGGACCCCTAGGTTGGATGGGTGAAGCTTTCTTT. Translating gives CASSQGPLGWMGEAFF.

This chain uses TRBV30 with TRBJ1-1; D gene uncertain. The V gene lost 4 bases and the J gene lost 0 bases, with 21 bases spanning the gap. The germline CDR1 and CDR2 sequences are GTSNPN and SVGIG (reference sequence). The CDR3 extends over 17 amino acids. The CDR3 DNA follows: TGTGCCTGGACGCCCGTGAGGGCAGGCAATGTGAACACTGAAGCTTTCTTT. Its translation: CAWTPVRAGNVNTEAFF. The full variable domain, completed using reference TRBV30 and TRBJ1-1, is SQTIHQWPATLVQPVGSPLSLECTVEGTSNPNLYWYRQAAGRGLQLLFYSVGIGQISSEVPQNLSASRPQDRQFILSSKKLLLSDSGFYLCAWTPVRAGNVNTEAFFGQGTRLTVV.

The chain combines TRBV27 with TRBJ2-1, with 8 nucleotides matching TRBD1. After removal of 6 bases from V and 4 bases from J, the junction contained 14 bases not matched to a gene. CDR1 MNHEY and CDR2 SMNVEV come from the germline V gene (reference sequence). This CDR3 contains 17 residues. The CDR3 DNA is TGTGCCAGCAGCCGTCCCCCAAGGACAGGGCAATACAATGAGCAGTTCTTC. This translates into CASSRPPRTGQYNEQFF.

V usage is TRBV29-1 and J usage is TRBJ2-2; 9 bases match TRBD2. The trim removed 6 bases at V and 6 bases at J, leaving 11 bases unmatched. CDR1 SQVTM and CDR2 ANQGSEA come from the germline V gene. CDR3 length: 15 residues. In nucleotides, the CDR3 is TGCAGCGTGGGGGCCGGGACTAGCTATGCCGGGGAGCTGTTTTTT. Encoded protein: CSVGAGTSYAGELFF.

This sequence joins TRBV29-1 and TRBJ1-4; possibly TRBD1 for D (5 bases). CDR1 SQVTM and CDR2 ANQGSEA come from the germline V gene. V lost 4 bases and J lost 7, with 13 bases in between. CDR3 length: 13 amino acids. Here the CDR3 reads CSVAPGGAEKLFF. The CDR3 nucleotides read TGCAGCGTTGCCCCCGGGGGAGCTGAAAAACTGTTTTTT.